This T cell receptor beta chain came from a study of T-cell memory formation after mild COVID-19. MiXCR, run by TCRdb on the 5' RACE reads, gives a single entry per CDR3 protein. The data show fewer than 90,000 distinct CDR3 sequences, about 14% seen once. Study-level findings and limits: Nothing showed for sure that second-wave clones peaking on day 37 were SARS-CoV-2 specific. Contracting clones, day 15 to 85, had balanced CD4/CD8, and later expanders favored CD4+.

CDR3 length: 12 amino acids. Trimming removed 0 bases at V and 5 bases at J, with 6 bases between. Germline CDR1 and CDR2: SGDLS and YYNGEE. This clonotype was picked up many times. No antigen is known for it. The V gene is TRBV9, the J gene TRBJ2-7, with D hard to call. This receptor was identified in an adult woman who had mild COVID-19 (a few samples of this study predate the infection). Cell type and time point are not known. Material for sequencing was PBMCs or a T cell subset sorted from them (not recorded which). Here the CDR3 DNA reads TGTGCCAGCAGCGTAGATGGGAACGAGCAGTACTTC. Protein sequence: CASSVDGNEQYF.